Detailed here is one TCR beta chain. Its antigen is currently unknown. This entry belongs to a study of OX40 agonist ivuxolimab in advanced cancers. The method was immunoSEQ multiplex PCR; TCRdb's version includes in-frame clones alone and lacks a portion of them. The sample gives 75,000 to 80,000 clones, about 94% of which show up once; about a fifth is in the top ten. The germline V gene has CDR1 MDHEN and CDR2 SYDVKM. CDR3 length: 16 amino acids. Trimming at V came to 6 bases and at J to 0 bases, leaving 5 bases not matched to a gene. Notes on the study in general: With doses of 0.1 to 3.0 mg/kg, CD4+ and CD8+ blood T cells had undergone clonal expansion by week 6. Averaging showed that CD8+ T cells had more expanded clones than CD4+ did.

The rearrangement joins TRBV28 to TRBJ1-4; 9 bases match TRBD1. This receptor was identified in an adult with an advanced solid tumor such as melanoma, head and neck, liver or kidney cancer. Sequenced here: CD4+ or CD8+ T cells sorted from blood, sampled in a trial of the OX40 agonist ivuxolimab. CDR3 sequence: CASSDRGVATNEKLFF. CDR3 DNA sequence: TGTGCCAGCAGCGACAGGGGGGTCGCAACTAATGAAAAACTGTTTTTT.